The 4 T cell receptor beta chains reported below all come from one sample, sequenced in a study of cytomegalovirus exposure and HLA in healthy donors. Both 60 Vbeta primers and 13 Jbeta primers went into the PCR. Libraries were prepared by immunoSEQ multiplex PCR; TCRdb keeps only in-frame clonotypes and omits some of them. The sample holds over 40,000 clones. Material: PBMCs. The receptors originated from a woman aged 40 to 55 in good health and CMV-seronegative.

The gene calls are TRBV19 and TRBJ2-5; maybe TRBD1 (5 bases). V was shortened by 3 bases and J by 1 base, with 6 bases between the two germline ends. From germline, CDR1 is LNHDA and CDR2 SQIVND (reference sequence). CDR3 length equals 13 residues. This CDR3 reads CASSMGPQETQYF. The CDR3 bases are TGTGCCAGTAGTATGGGGCCCCAAGAGACCCAGTACTTC.

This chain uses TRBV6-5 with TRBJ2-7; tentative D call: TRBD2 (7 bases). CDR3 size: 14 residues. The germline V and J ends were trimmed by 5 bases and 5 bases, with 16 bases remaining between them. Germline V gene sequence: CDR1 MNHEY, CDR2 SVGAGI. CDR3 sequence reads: CASSLNRGAHEQYF. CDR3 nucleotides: TGTGCCAGCAGTCTTAACCGGGGGGCCCACGAGCAGTACTTC.

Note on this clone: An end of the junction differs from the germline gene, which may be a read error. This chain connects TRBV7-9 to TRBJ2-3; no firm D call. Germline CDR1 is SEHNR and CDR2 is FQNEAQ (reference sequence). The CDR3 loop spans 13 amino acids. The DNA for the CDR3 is TGTGCCAGCAGCTTACTGGTAACAGATAAGCAGTATTTT. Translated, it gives CASSLLVTDKQYF.

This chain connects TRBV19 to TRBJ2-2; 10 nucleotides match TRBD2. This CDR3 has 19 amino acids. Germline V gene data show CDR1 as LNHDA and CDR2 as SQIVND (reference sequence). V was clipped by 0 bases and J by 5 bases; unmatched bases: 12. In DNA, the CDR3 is TGTGCCAGTAGTATAGACACCCTCGGTACTAGCGGGGAAACCGGGGAGCTGTTTTTT. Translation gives CASSIDTLGTSGETGELFF.